Presented here are 26 T cell receptor beta chains from one specimen sequenced in a study of T cell repertoires in cytomegalovirus infection. The antigens for these receptors are not known. Each CDR3 protein is one row after TCRdb ran MiXCR on the reads. The sample has 300,000 to 400,000 distinct CDR3 sequences, more than 20% seen once. Source: cultured PBMCs, taken from culture after CMV antigen stimulation. Receptors originate from a human donor in good health (CMV status not recorded). Some clones in this sample may be carry-over from other donors' samples.

The sample holds many counts of this clonotype. The V call is TRBV7-8, the J call TRBJ2-5; D not resolved. Germline V gives CDR1 SGHVS, CDR2 FQNEAQ. The length of the CDR3 is 13 residues. Trimming left V 4 bases short and J 5 bases short, with 11 bases between. The CDR3 nucleotides read TGTGCCAGCAGCTCAGTCTTGCATGAGACCCAGTACTTC. It codes for CASSSVLHETQYF.

V and J are TRBV18 and TRBJ2-1; tentatively, D is TRBD2 (6 bases). The CDR3 sequence is 14 residues long. Trimming shortened V by 3 bases and J by 8 bases, and 14 bases separated the two germline ends. The germline V gene has CDR1 KGHSH and CDR2 LQKENI. The CDR3 coding sequence is TGTGCCAGCTCACCCCGACTAGATTCTGATGAGCAGTTCTTC. Protein sequence: CASSPRLDSDEQFF.

The J gene is TRBJ2-2, the V gene TRBV19; 7 nucleotides align to TRBD1. The CDR3 has 14 amino acids. With V trimmed by 8 bases and J by 4 bases, 7 bases remained unmatched. Per the germline V gene, CDR1 is LNHDA and CDR2 is SQIVND (reference sequence). CDR3 protein: CASAPTGTTGELFF. CDR3 sequence (DNA): TGTGCCAGTGCCCCGACAGGGACCACCGGGGAGCTGTTTTTT.

The chain joins TRBV19 to TRBJ2-1; no clear D gene. Deletions cut 2 bases from V and 0 bases from J, with 8 bases between. This CDR3 is built from 15 residues. CDR1 is LNHDA and CDR2 is SQIVND in the germline V gene (reference sequence). In DNA form, the CDR3 reads TGTGCCAGTAGTATAAGCCAGAGCTCCTACAATGAGCAGTTCTTC. It codes for CASSISQSSYNEQFF.

This clonotype was seen a handful of times. The genes are TRBV6-2 or TRBV6-3 and TRBJ2-3, with D tentatively TRBD2 (6 bases). This CDR3 region has 14 residues. Germline CDR1 is MNHEY and CDR2 is SVGEGT. Trimming cost V 10 bases and J 4 bases, with 18 bases left between them. The CDR3 reads CATTEEGGPDTQYF. DNA of the CDR3: TGTGCCACCACGGAGGAGGGCGGGCCAGATACGCAGTATTTT.

The chain couples TRBV19 to TRBJ2-1; TRBD1 matches at 7 bases. J lost 5 bases, V lost 4 bases, and 11 bases had no gene match. CDR3 length: 16 residues. CDR1 and CDR2 from the germline V gene are LNHDA and SQIVND (reference sequence). The CDR3 DNA sequence: TGTGCCAGTAGTAAGGGTGCCAAGGGGGCCAACAATGAGCAGTTCTTC. It is translated as CASSKGAKGANNEQFF.

V gene TRBV7-2 combines with J gene TRBJ1-5, with D perhaps TRBD1 (5 bases). Germline V gene lookup returns CDR1 SGHTA and CDR2 FQGNSA. Trimming cost V 5 bases and J 3 bases, with 11 bases left between them. The CDR3 has 14 residues. The CDR3 is CASSLLGANQPQHF. The CDR3 nucleotides are TGTGCCAGCAGCCTACTCGGGGCCAATCAGCCCCAGCATTTT.

This clonotype has more than one count but fewer than ten. This chain uses TRBV27 with TRBJ1-5; 8 nucleotides align to TRBD1. V lost 4 bases and J lost 0; bases outside the gene matches: 11. The germline V gene encodes CDR1 MNHEY and CDR2 SMNVEV (reference sequence). This CDR3 region has 18 residues. CDR3 nucleotide sequence: TGTGCCAGCAGTTCTCGGACAGGGAGTAGATATAGCAATCAGCCCCAGCATTTT. Translating it yields CASSSRTGSRYSNQPQHF.

The V gene is TRBV11-2, the J gene TRBJ1-2; D may be TRBD1 (5 bases). Germline V lookup: CDR1 SGHAT, CDR2 FQNNGV. This CDR3 has 13 residues. Deletions cut 5 bases from V and 4 bases from J, with 11 bases between. CDR3 nucleotides: TGTGCCAGCAGCCACGGACAAGCCTATGGCTACACCTTC. Protein sequence: CASSHGQAYGYTF.

This clonotype was recorded a few times. This chain uses TRBV20-1 with TRBJ2-3; D is undetermined. V lost 0 bases to trimming and J lost 0 bases, with 10 bases between them. Germline V gene lookup returns CDR1 DFQATT and CDR2 SNEGSKA (reference sequence). The CDR3 is 15 amino acids. CDR3 bases: TGCAGTGCTAGAGATACTTACTTGAGCACAGATACGCAGTATTTT. As protein: CSARDTYLSTDTQYF.

This chain links TRBV6-2 or TRBV6-3 with TRBJ2-4, with 9 bases fitting TRBD2. The junction had 15 bases not matched to a gene; V was cut back by 2 bases and J by 10 bases. Germline CDR1 and CDR2: MNHEY and SVGEGT. The CDR3 spans 17 residues. The chain's CDR3 is CASSYHHPGLAARIQYF. The CDR3 DNA follows: TGTGCCAGCAGTTACCATCACCCGGGACTAGCAGCTAGGATTCAGTACTTC.

This clonotype was observed a handful of times. The V call is TRBV27, the J call TRBJ2-7; maybe TRBD2 (5 bases). The CDR3 contains 13 residues. V was clipped by 4 bases and J by 2 bases, with 9 bases between them. Germline V gene sequence: CDR1 MNHEY, CDR2 SMNVEV (reference sequence). CDR3 loop: CASSSGLTYEQYF. CDR3 DNA sequence: TGTGCCAGCAGTTCCGGACTGACCTACGAGCAGTACTTC.

This clonotype was detected ten times or more. The chain joins TRBV7-8 to TRBJ1-1; tentative D call: TRBD1 (5 bases). This CDR3 spans 15 amino acids. Germline lookup yields CDR1 SGHVS and CDR2 FQNEAQ. V was trimmed by 2 bases and J by 5 bases, leaving 15 bases between them. The CDR3 DNA sequence: TGTGCCAGCAGCTTATCTGCAGGGTCGGGTACTGAAGCTTTCTTT. Residues: CASSLSAGSGTEAFF.

The J gene is TRBJ1-3, the V gene TRBV7-9; 10 bases align to TRBD1. The germline gives CDR1 SEHNR, CDR2 FQNEAQ (reference sequence). This CDR3 comprises 18 residues. The CDR3 reads CAVFRTGGLKASGNTIYF. The CDR3 DNA reads as TGTGCTGTTTTCCGGACAGGGGGTCTTAAGGCCTCTGGAAACACCATATATTTT.

This clonotype was seen a few times. This chain connects TRBV6-1 to TRBJ1-5; D possibly corresponds to TRBD1 (6 bases). Germline assignment: CDR1 MNHNS and CDR2 SASEGT. V lost 6 bases, J lost 5 bases, and 20 bases lay in between. The CDR3 totals 16 residues. CDR3 loop: CASRTRHRDIDQPQHF. CDR3 nucleotides: TGTGCCAGCAGAACAAGACATCGGGACATCGATCAGCCCCAGCATTTT.

This clonotype was seen a single time. The chain has TRBV3-1 and TRBJ1-1, with D perhaps matching TRBD1 (6 bases). V was trimmed by 1 base and J by 11 bases, leaving 17 bases between them. CDR1 and CDR2 (germline): LGHDT, YNNKEL (reference sequence). The CDR3 has 14 residues. CDR3 in DNA: TGTGCCAGCAGCCAAGGCGAGCTGGGGGGCAGGGCTTTCTTT. It specifies CASSQGELGGRAFF.

V is TRBV7-9 and J is TRBJ2-3, with D tentatively TRBD1 or TRBD2 (7 bases each). Deletions cut 5 bases from V and 2 bases from J, with 20 bases between. Germline lookup yields CDR1 SEHNR and CDR2 FQNEAQ (reference sequence). There are 17 residues in the CDR3. The CDR3 DNA reads TGTGCCAGCAGCCGAACCGCCAGGGGGACTACCACAGATACGCAGTATTTT. It yields the protein CASSRTARGTTTDTQYF.

The genes are TRBV7-8 and TRBJ2-2, with D maybe TRBD2 (5 bases). The CDR3 has 13 residues. With 2 bases removed from V and 7 bases from J, the gap between germline ends came to 8 bases. Per germline, CDR1 SGHVS and CDR2 FQNEAQ. CDR3 protein: CASSLHEGGELFF. CDR3 nucleotides: TGTGCCAGCAGCTTACATGAGGGCGGGGAGCTGTTTTTT.

V usage is TRBV12-3 or TRBV12-4 and J usage is TRBJ2-5; TRBD2 agrees at 7 bases. With V trimmed by 5 bases and J by 5 bases, 11 bases remained unmatched. There are 15 residues in the CDR3. CDR3 coding DNA: TGTGCCAGCAGTCGGGCGGGAGTCGAAAGCGAGACCCAGTACTTC. It translates to CASSRAGVESETQYF.

J is TRBJ2-7 and V is TRBV7-2; a weak D match, TRBD1 (6 bases). The CDR3 is made up of 13 amino acids. Germline CDR1 is SGHTA and CDR2 is FQGNSA. With 1 base removed from V and 2 bases from J, the gap between germline ends came to 6 bases. CDR3: CASSLGGPYEQYV. CDR3 nucleotide sequence: TGTGCCAGCAGCTTAGGGGGGCCCTACGAGCAGTACGTC.

This clonotype was picked up many times. The chain carries TRBV7-2 and TRBJ2-2, with 9 bases fitting TRBD1. V shed 5 bases and J 5 bases; nucleotides not matched to a gene: 9. The CDR3 consists of 16 residues. Germline assignment: CDR1 SGHTA and CDR2 FQGNSA. The CDR3 protein is CASSTYTGGGTGELFF. Written as DNA, the CDR3 is TGTGCCAGCAGCACCTACACAGGGGGCGGTACCGGGGAGCTGTTTTTT.

This clonotype was seen more than once but under ten times. The gene calls are TRBV6-2 or TRBV6-3 and TRBJ2-2; the match to TRBD2 covers 8 bases. CDR1 and CDR2 (germline): MNHEY, SVGEGT. The V and J ends lost 8 bases and 2 bases, in that order; junction bases with no gene match: 4. This CDR3 is built from 14 residues. The CDR3 reads CASGTRINTGELFF. The CDR3 region has the DNA TGTGCCAGCGGGACTAGAATAAACACCGGGGAGCTGTTTTTT.

This clonotype was recorded many times. V usage is TRBV7-8 and J usage is TRBJ2-7; D possibly uses TRBD1 or TRBD2 (5 bases each). The CDR3 loop spans 15 amino acids. Germline lookup yields CDR1 SGHVS and CDR2 FQNEAQ. V gave up 4 bases and J gave up 7 bases, with 20 bases separating them. The CDR3 loop reads CASSSLTSGQEEQYV. CDR3 DNA: TGTGCCAGCAGCTCCTTAACGTCGGGGCAGGAAGAGCAGTACGTC.

The rearrangement links TRBV29-1 to TRBJ2-4, with D uncertain. The V end was cut by 3 bases, the J end by 7 bases, with 10 bases between. The CDR3 is 12 amino acids. Germline V gene lookup returns CDR1 SQVTM and CDR2 ANQGSEA. CDR3 amino acids: CSVETRANIQYF. CDR3 DNA sequence: TGCAGCGTTGAGACCCGGGCCAACATTCAGTACTTC.

V usage is TRBV30 and J usage is TRBJ2-1; D gene unclear. Germline V gene sequence: CDR1 GTSNPN, CDR2 SVGIG (reference sequence). The CDR3 sequence is 13 residues long. V gave up 5 bases and J gave up 0 bases, with 8 bases separating them. In DNA form, the CDR3 reads TGTGCCTGGGCCGGAGACTCCTACAATGAGCAGTTCTTC. Amino acid sequence: CAWAGDSYNEQFF.

A single count supports this clonotype. This chain joins TRBV10-3 and TRBJ2-2, with 8 bases fitting TRBD1. CDR1 ENHRY and CDR2 SYGVKD come from the germline V gene. CDR3 size: 14 residues. Trimming removed 9 bases from V and 3 bases from J; junction bases left unmatched: 6. CDR3 loop: CAINGQGDTGELFF. The CDR3 DNA reads TGTGCCATTAATGGACAGGGCGACACCGGGGAGCTGTTTTTT.